This is a list of T cell receptor beta chains from one sample in a study of control samples from healthy donors and cancer patients. Only in-frame clones appear in the TCRdb table, and some are missing; sequencing was by immunoSEQ multiplex PCR. This table holds around 58,000 clones, approximately 85% found once. Sequences were obtained from blood. The source of these receptors is a man aged 50 to 60 in good health. CDR3s include the opening cysteine and the closing phenylalanine or tryptophan. D genes are given only for firm matches. A clone size is listed for some rows: how often the clone was seen (once, few, many), or a class if it is expanded.

CDR3 protein: CASSYGPFRGDYEQYF
CDR3 DNA: TGTGCCAGCAGCTACGGACCCTTCCGGGGGGACTACGAGCAGTACTTC
D gene: TRBD2
clone size: -
V gene: TRBV14
J gene: TRBJ2-7

CDR3 protein: CASSINEGGAQYF
CDR3 DNA: TGTGCCAGTAGTATAAATGAAGGGGGAGCGCAGTATTTT
D gene: -
clone size: -
V gene: TRBV19
J gene: TRBJ2-3

CDR3 protein: CASSRGPFGGEAFF
CDR3 DNA: TGTGCCAGCAGCAGGGGACCTTTCGGGGGTGAAGCTTTCTTT
D gene: -
clone size: -
V gene: TRBV3-1/TRBV3-2
J gene: TRBJ1-1

CDR3 protein: CASSSRTGKADTQYF
CDR3 DNA: TGTGCCAGCAGCTCTAGGACAGGGAAGGCAGATACGCAGTATTTT
D gene: TRBD1
clone size: -
V gene: TRBV7-8
J gene: TRBJ2-3

CDR3 protein: CASSLIGNEQFF
CDR3 DNA: TGTGCCAGCAGTTTAATAGGGAATGAGCAGTTCTTC
D gene: -
clone size: -
V gene: TRBV28
J gene: TRBJ2-1

CDR3 protein: CSVVLGTSGSDNEQFF
CDR3 DNA: TGCAGCGTTGTCCTCGGGACTAGCGGGAGTGACAATGAGCAGTTCTTC
D gene: TRBD2
clone size: few
V gene: TRBV29-1
J gene: TRBJ2-1

CDR3 protein: CASSIGQWETQYF
CDR3 DNA: TGTGCCAGTAGTATTGGGCAGTGGGAGACCCAGTACTTC
D gene: -
clone size: once
V gene: TRBV19
J gene: TRBJ2-5

CDR3 protein: CATSDSSGEMDTQYF
CDR3 DNA: TGTGCCACCAGTGACTCTAGCGGGGAGATGGATACGCAGTATTTT
D gene: TRBD2
clone size: -
V gene: TRBV24-1
J gene: TRBJ2-3

CDR3 protein: CASSGTGGSTDTQYF
CDR3 DNA: TGTGCCAGCAGTGGGACAGGGGGCAGCACAGATACGCAGTATTTT
D gene: TRBD1
clone size: -
V gene: TRBV6-6
J gene: TRBJ2-3

CDR3 protein: CASTGFDYGYTF
CDR3 DNA: TGTGCCAGCACTGGGTTTGACTATGGCTACACCTTC
D gene: -
clone size: -
V gene: TRBV28
J gene: TRBJ1-2

CDR3 protein: CASSSTGAYNEQFF
CDR3 DNA: TGTGCCAGCAGTTCAACGGGGGCCTACAATGAGCAGTTCTTC
D gene: -
clone size: -
V gene: TRBV6-7
J gene: TRBJ2-1

CDR3 protein: CASSVTGEVTEAFF
CDR3 DNA: TGTGCCAGCAGCGTGACAGGGGAGGTCACTGAAGCTTTCTTT
D gene: TRBD1
clone size: -
V gene: TRBV7-8
J gene: TRBJ1-1

CDR3 protein: CASNTGQGNYGYTF
CDR3 DNA: TGTGCCAGTAATACGGGACAGGGCAACTATGGCTACACCTTC
D gene: TRBD1
clone size: few
V gene: TRBV19
J gene: TRBJ1-2

CDR3 protein: CASSSGRPTDTQYF
CDR3 DNA: TGTGCCAGCAGCTCAGGGAGGCCAACAGATACGCAGTATTTT
D gene: -
clone size: -
V gene: TRBV13
J gene: TRBJ2-3

CDR3 protein: CASTAGRYNEQFF
CDR3 DNA: TGTGCCAGCACAGCGGGACGGTACAATGAGCAGTTCTTC
D gene: TRBD2
clone size: -
V gene: TRBV19
J gene: TRBJ2-1

CDR3 protein: CAWSHGVPYEQYF
CDR3 DNA: TGTGCCTGGAGCCATGGGGTCCCCTACGAGCAGTACTTC
D gene: -
clone size: -
V gene: TRBV30
J gene: TRBJ2-7

CDR3 protein: CASSPNRLAGNNEQFF
CDR3 DNA: TGTGCCAGCAGCCCGAATCGACTAGCGGGAAACAATGAGCAGTTCTTC
D gene: TRBD2
clone size: -
V gene: TRBV7-8
J gene: TRBJ2-1

CDR3 protein: CASSQDTQGAYYEQYF
CDR3 DNA: TGCGCCAGCAGCCAAGATACGCAGGGGGCGTACTACGAGCAGTACTTC
D gene: TRBD1
clone size: -
V gene: TRBV4-1
J gene: TRBJ2-7

CDR3 protein: CATSRGAPDTDTQYF
CDR3 DNA: TGTGCCACCAGCAGAGGGGCCCCCGACACAGATACGCAGTATTTT
D gene: -
clone size: -
V gene: TRBV15
J gene: TRBJ2-3

CDR3 protein: CATSDLYGGGAYNEQFF
CDR3 DNA: TGTGCCACCAGTGATTTGTATGGCGGGGGCGCCTACAATGAGCAGTTCTTC
D gene: -
clone size: -
V gene: TRBV24-1
J gene: TRBJ2-1

CDR3 protein: CASGASSHEQFF
CDR3 DNA: TGTGCCTCGGGAGCTAGTAGTCATGAGCAGTTCTTC
D gene: -
clone size: -
V gene: TRBV6-5
J gene: TRBJ2-1

CDR3 protein: CASSFVAGGNEQFF
CDR3 DNA: TGCGCCAGCAGCTTTGTAGCGGGAGGCAATGAGCAGTTCTTC
D gene: TRBD2
clone size: -
V gene: TRBV5-1
J gene: TRBJ2-1

CDR3 protein: CATSKPNTGELFF
CDR3 DNA: TGTGCCACCAGTAAGCCGAACACCGGGGAGCTGTTTTTT
D gene: -
clone size: -
V gene: TRBV24-1
J gene: TRBJ2-2

CDR3 protein: CATSGPGSSNQPQHF
CDR3 DNA: TGTGCCACCAGTGGACCGGGGAGTTCGAATCAGCCCCAGCATTTT
D gene: -
clone size: -
V gene: TRBV24-1
J gene: TRBJ1-5

CDR3 protein: CASSQDPGLAGSTQYF
CDR3 DNA: TGTGCCAGCAGCCAAGATCCCGGACTAGCGGGTAGTACGCAGTATTTT
D gene: TRBD2
clone size: once
V gene: TRBV4-2
J gene: TRBJ2-3

CDR3 protein: CASAGQGYNEQFF
CDR3 DNA: TGCGCCAGCGCGGGACAGGGGTACAATGAGCAGTTCTTC
D gene: TRBD1
clone size: -
V gene: TRBV5-1
J gene: TRBJ2-1

CDR3 protein: CASSYYPENTEAFF
CDR3 DNA: TGTGCCAGCAGCTACTATCCGGAGAACACTGAAGCTTTCTTT
D gene: -
clone size: -
V gene: TRBV7-3
J gene: TRBJ1-1

CDR3 protein: CASSSYRGLETEAFF
CDR3 DNA: TGTGCCAGCAGCTCCTACAGGGGGTTGGAGACTGAAGCTTTCTTT
D gene: TRBD1
clone size: -
V gene: TRBV28
J gene: TRBJ1-1

CDR3 protein: CASSFTASAATNEKLFF
CDR3 DNA: TGTGCCAGCAGCTTTACGGCCTCTGCCGCAACTAATGAAAAACTGTTTTTT
D gene: -
clone size: -
V gene: TRBV11-2
J gene: TRBJ1-4

CDR3 protein: CSVKSQHGYTF
CDR3 DNA: TGCAGCGTTAAAAGTCAGCATGGCTACACCTTC
D gene: -
clone size: -
V gene: TRBV29-1
J gene: TRBJ1-2

CDR3 protein: CASSATGGQETQYF
CDR3 DNA: TGTGCCAGCAGCGCGACAGGGGGGCAAGAGACCCAGTACTTC
D gene: TRBD1
clone size: -
V gene: TRBV11-3
J gene: TRBJ2-5

CDR3 protein: CASRSFRDWSSYEQYF
CDR3 DNA: TGTGCCAGCAGGTCTTTCCGGGATTGGAGCTCCTACGAGCAGTACTTC
D gene: -
clone size: -
V gene: TRBV28
J gene: TRBJ2-7

CDR3 protein: CASSLARDRVKAEAFF
CDR3 DNA: TGCGCCAGCAGCTTGGCCCGGGACAGGGTTAAGGCTGAAGCTTTCTTT
D gene: TRBD1
clone size: -
V gene: TRBV5-1
J gene: TRBJ1-1

CDR3 protein: CASSTGVLNEKLFF
CDR3 DNA: TGTGCCAGCAGTACAGGGGTGTTAAATGAAAAACTGTTTTTT
D gene: TRBD1
clone size: -
V gene: TRBV2
J gene: TRBJ1-4

CDR3 protein: CATSQGVGSPLHF
CDR3 DNA: TGTGCCACCAGTCAGGGGGTCGGTTCACCCCTCCACTTT
D gene: TRBD1
clone size: -
V gene: TRBV24-1
J gene: TRBJ1-6

CDR3 protein: CASSYGLALETQYF
CDR3 DNA: TGTGCCAGCAGTTATGGGTTAGCATTGGAGACCCAGTACTTC
D gene: -
clone size: -
V gene: TRBV6-5
J gene: TRBJ2-5

CDR3 protein: CASRKGVNTEAFF
CDR3 DNA: TGTGCCTCCCGGAAAGGGGTGAACACTGAAGCTTTCTTT
D gene: -
clone size: -
V gene: TRBV11-3
J gene: TRBJ1-1

CDR3 protein: CASSPNGPTASSYNEQFF
CDR3 DNA: TGTGCCAGTAGCCCAAACGGGCCGACCGCAAGCTCCTACAATGAGCAGTTCTTC
D gene: -
clone size: -
V gene: TRBV19
J gene: TRBJ2-1

CDR3 protein: CASSPGQLSTDTQYF
CDR3 DNA: TGTGCCAGCAGTCCGGGACAGCTTAGCACAGATACGCAGTATTTT
D gene: TRBD1
clone size: -
V gene: TRBV28
J gene: TRBJ2-3

CDR3 protein: CASSEHQLGQGAQLFF
CDR3 DNA: TGTGCCAGCAGTGAACACCAACTGGGACAGGGGGCTCAACTGTTTTTT
D gene: TRBD1
clone size: few
V gene: TRBV25-1
J gene: TRBJ1-4

CDR3 protein: CASNEWGVVVYGYTF
CDR3 DNA: TGTGCCAGCAACGAATGGGGGGTGGTGGTCTATGGCTACACCTTC
D gene: -
clone size: -
V gene: TRBV6-5
J gene: TRBJ1-2

CDR3 protein: CATSDLRIGQRDRVSAGNTIYF
CDR3 DNA: TGTGCCACCAGTGATTTGCGAATCGGGCAACGGGACAGGGTTTCCGCTGGAAACACCATATATTTT
D gene: TRBD1
clone size: -
V gene: TRBV24-1
J gene: TRBJ1-3

CDR3 protein: CASSLVLGGNDEQFF
CDR3 DNA: TGTGCCAGCAGCTTAGTGCTGGGGGGAAATGATGAGCAGTTCTTC
D gene: -
clone size: -
V gene: TRBV7-6
J gene: TRBJ2-1

CDR3 protein: CASSIGTFSQGSQPQHF
CDR3 DNA: TGTGCCAGTAGTATAGGGACTTTCTCTCAGGGGAGCCAGCCCCAGCATTTT
D gene: -
clone size: -
V gene: TRBV19
J gene: TRBJ1-5

CDR3 protein: CASSLGGLEGIGFTGELFF
CDR3 DNA: TGTGCCAGTAGTCTGGGAGGACTAGAAGGGATTGGGTTCACCGGGGAGCTGTTTTTT
D gene: TRBD2
clone size: -
V gene: TRBV19
J gene: TRBJ2-2

CDR3 protein: CASSPGGWSNQPQHF
CDR3 DNA: TGTGCCAGCAGCCCAGGGGGCTGGAGCAATCAGCCCCAGCATTTT
D gene: TRBD1
clone size: few
V gene: TRBV5-6
J gene: TRBJ1-5

CDR3 protein: CSATLTATTEAFF
CDR3 DNA: TGCAGCGCAACCCTTACAGCGACCACTGAAGCTTTCTTT
D gene: -
clone size: -
V gene: TRBV29-1
J gene: TRBJ1-1

CDR3 protein: CASSLKSSGSKETQYF
CDR3 DNA: TGTGCCAGCAGCTTAAAGTCTAGCGGGAGCAAAGAGACCCAGTACTTC
D gene: TRBD2
clone size: -
V gene: TRBV7-2
J gene: TRBJ2-5

CDR3 protein: CASSLLSLTGELFF
CDR3 DNA: TGTGCCAGCAGCTTATTAAGCTTGACCGGGGAGCTGTTTTTT
D gene: -
clone size: -
V gene: TRBV11-1
J gene: TRBJ2-2

CDR3 protein: CASSSPGLGEVTQYF
CDR3 DNA: TGTGCCAGCAGCTCCCCGGGACTAGGGGAAGTGACCCAGTACTTC
D gene: TRBD2
clone size: -
V gene: TRBV3-1/TRBV3-2
J gene: TRBJ2-5

CDR3 protein: CASSIDYRLFYSNQPQHF
CDR3 DNA: TGTGCCAGTAGTATAGATTACAGGTTATTTTATAGCAATCAGCCCCAGCATTTT
D gene: -
clone size: -
V gene: TRBV19
J gene: TRBJ1-5

CDR3 protein: CASSSLELTGGAETQYF
CDR3 DNA: TGTGCCAGCAGCTCATTGGAATTGACAGGGGGCGCGGAGACCCAGTACTTC
D gene: TRBD1
clone size: -
V gene: TRBV5-6
J gene: TRBJ2-5

CDR3 protein: CASSMLPAGVYEQFF
CDR3 DNA: TGTGCCAGTAGTATGTTGCCAGCGGGAGTGTATGAGCAGTTCTTC
D gene: TRBD2
clone size: -
V gene: TRBV19
J gene: TRBJ2-1

CDR3 protein: CATSRVRTSGRLDEQFF
CDR3 DNA: TGTGCCACCAGCAGAGTAAGGACTAGCGGGAGGTTGGATGAGCAGTTCTTC
D gene: TRBD2
clone size: once
V gene: TRBV15
J gene: TRBJ2-1

CDR3 protein: CASSPTGALSYNEQFF
CDR3 DNA: TGTGCCAGCAGCCCAACAGGGGCCCTCTCCTACAATGAGCAGTTCTTC
D gene: TRBD1
clone size: -
V gene: TRBV5-4
J gene: TRBJ2-1